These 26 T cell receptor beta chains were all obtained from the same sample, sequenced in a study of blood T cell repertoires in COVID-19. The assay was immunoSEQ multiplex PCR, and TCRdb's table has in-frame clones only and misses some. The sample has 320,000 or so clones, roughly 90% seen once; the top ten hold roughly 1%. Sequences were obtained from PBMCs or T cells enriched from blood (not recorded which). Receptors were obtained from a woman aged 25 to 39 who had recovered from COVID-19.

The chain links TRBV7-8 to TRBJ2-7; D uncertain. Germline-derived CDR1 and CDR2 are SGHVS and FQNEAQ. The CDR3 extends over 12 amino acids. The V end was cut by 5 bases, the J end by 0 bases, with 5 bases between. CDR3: CASSPGSYEQYF. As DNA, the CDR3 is TGTGCCAGCAGCCCAGGCTCCTACGAGCAGTACTTC.

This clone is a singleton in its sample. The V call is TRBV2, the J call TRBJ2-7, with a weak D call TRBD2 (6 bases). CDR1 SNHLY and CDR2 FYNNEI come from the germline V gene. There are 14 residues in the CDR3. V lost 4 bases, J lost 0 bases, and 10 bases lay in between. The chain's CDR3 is CASSGGLFSYEQYF. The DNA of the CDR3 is TGTGCCAGCAGTGGGGGACTGTTCTCCTACGAGCAGTACTTC.

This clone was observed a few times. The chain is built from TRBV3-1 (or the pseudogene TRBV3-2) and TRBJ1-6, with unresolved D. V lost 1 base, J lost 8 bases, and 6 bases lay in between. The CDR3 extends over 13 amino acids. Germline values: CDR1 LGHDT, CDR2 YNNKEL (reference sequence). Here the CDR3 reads CASSQVEDSPLHF. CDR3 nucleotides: TGTGCCAGCAGCCAAGTTGAGGATTCACCCCTCCACTTT.

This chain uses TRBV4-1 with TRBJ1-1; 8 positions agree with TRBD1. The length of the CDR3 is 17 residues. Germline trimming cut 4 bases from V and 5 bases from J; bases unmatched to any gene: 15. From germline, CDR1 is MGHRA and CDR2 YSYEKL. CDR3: CASSPKSRSTGVTEAFF. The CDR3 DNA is TGCGCCAGCAGCCCAAAATCTCGATCGACAGGGGTGACTGAAGCTTTCTTT.

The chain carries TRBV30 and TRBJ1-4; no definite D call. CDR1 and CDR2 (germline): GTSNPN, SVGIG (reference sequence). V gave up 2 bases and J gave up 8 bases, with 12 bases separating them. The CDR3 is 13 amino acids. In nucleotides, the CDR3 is TGTGCCTGGAGTCCTCAAGATGAGGAAAAACTGTTTTTT. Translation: CAWSPQDEEKLFF.

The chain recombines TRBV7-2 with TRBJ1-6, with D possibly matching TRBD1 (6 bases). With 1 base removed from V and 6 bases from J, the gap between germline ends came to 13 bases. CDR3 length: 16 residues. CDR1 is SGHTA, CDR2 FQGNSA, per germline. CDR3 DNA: TGTGCCAGCAGCTTAGTTCGATTGGGGGCTAATTCACCCCTCCACTTT. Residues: CASSLVRLGANSPLHF.

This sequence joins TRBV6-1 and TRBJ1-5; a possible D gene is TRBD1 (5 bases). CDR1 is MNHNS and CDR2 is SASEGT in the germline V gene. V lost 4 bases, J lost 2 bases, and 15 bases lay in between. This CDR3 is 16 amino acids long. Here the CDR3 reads CASSVTGTLRNQPQHF. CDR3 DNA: TGTGCCAGCAGTGTTACAGGTACACTACGCAATCAGCCCCAGCATTTT.

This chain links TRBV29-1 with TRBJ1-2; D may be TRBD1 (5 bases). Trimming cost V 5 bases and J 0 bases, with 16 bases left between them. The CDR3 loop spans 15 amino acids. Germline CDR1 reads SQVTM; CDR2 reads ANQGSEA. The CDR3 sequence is CSVSRARLTNYGYTF. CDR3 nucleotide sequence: TGCAGCGTTTCCAGGGCCCGACTTACTAACTATGGCTACACCTTC.

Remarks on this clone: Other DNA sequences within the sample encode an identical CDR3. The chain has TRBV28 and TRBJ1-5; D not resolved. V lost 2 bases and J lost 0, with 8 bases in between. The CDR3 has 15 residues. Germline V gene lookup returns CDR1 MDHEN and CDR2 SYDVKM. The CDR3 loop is CASSLRRDSNQPQHF. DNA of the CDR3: TGTGCCAGCAGTTTAAGGAGGGATAGCAATCAGCCCCAGCATTTT. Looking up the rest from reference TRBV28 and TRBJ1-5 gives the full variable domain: DVKVTQSSRYLVKRTGEKVFLECVQDMDHENMFWYRQDPGLGLRLIYFSYDVKMKEKGDIPEGYSVSREKKERFSLILESASTNQTSMYLCASSLRRDSNQPQHFGDGTRLSIL.

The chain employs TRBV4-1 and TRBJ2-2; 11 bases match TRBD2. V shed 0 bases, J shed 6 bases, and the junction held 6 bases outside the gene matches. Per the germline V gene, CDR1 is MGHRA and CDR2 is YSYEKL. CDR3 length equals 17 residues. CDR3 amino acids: CASSQDLSGGAAGELFF. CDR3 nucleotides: TGCGCCAGCAGCCAAGATCTTAGCGGGGGGGCGGCCGGGGAGCTGTTTTTT.

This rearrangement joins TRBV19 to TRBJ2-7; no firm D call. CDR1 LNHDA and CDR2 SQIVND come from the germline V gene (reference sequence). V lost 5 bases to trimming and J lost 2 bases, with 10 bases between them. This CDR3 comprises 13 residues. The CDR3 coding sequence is TGTGCCAGTAGTCCCGACTGGACCTACGAGCAGTACTTC. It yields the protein CASSPDWTYEQYF.

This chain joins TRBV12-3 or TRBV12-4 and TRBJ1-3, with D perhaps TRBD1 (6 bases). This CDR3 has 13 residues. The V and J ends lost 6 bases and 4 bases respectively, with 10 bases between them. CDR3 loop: CASSRQDGNTIYF. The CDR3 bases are TGTGCCAGCAGCCGACAGGACGGAAACACCATATATTTT.

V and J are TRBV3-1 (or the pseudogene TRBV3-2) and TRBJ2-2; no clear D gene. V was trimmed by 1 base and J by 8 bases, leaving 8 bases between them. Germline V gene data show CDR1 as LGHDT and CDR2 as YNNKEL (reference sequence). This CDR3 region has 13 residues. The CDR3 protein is CASSQAVLGELFF. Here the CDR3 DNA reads TGTGCCAGCAGCCAAGCAGTCTTAGGGGAGCTGTTTTTT.

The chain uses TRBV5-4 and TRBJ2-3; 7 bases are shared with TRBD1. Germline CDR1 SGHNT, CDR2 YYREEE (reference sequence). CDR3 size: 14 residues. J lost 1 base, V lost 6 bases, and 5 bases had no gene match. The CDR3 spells CASTRQGGTDTQYF. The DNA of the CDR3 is TGTGCCAGCACCCGGCAGGGGGGCACAGATACGCAGTATTTT.

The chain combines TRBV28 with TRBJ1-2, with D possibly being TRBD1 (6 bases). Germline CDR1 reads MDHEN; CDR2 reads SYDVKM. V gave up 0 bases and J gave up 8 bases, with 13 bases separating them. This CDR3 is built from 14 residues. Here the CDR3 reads CASSLWTGLGGYTF. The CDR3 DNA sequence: TGTGCCAGCAGTTTATGGACAGGTCTAGGGGGCTACACCTTC.

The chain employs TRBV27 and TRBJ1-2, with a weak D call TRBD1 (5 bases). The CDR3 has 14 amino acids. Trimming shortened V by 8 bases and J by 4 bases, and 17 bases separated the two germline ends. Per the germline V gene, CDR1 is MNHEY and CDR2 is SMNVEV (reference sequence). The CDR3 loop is CASSPLGQSYGYTF. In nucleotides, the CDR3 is TGTGCCAGCTCCCCCCTGGGGCAGTCCTATGGCTACACCTTC.

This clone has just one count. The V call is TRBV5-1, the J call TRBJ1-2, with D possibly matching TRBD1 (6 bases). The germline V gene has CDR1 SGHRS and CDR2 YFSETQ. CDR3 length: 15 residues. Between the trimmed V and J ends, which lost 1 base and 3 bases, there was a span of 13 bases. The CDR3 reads CASSLSGALDYGYTF. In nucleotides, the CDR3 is TGCGCCAGCAGCTTGTCAGGGGCGTTGGACTATGGCTACACCTTC.

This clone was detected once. CDR3 DNA: TGCGCCAGCAGCGGGACTAGCGGAACTAGCACAGATACGCAGTATTTT. This sequence encodes CASSGTSGTSTDTQYF. The genes are TRBV10-1 and TRBJ2-3, with 11 nucleotides matching TRBD2. The germline V gene encodes CDR1 WNHNN and CDR2 SYGVQD (reference sequence). The CDR3 totals 16 residues. J gave up 0 bases and V 6 bases, and 5 bases lay outside the gene matches.

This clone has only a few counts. As DNA, the CDR3 is TGTGCCAGCAGCCACCCCGGGACAGCGTACAATGAGCAGTTCTTC. Amino acid sequence: CASSHPGTAYNEQFF. J is TRBJ2-1 and V is TRBV14; 7 positions agree with TRBD1. CDR1 is SGHDN and CDR2 is FVKESK in the germline V gene. This CDR3 contains 15 residues. With V trimmed by 3 bases and J by 4 bases, 6 bases remained unmatched.

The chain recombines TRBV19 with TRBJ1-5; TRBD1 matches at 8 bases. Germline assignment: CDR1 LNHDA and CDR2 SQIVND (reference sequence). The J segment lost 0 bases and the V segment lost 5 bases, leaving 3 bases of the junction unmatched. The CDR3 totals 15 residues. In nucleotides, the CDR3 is TGTGCCAGTAGTGCAGGACAGGGTAGCAATCAGCCCCAGCATTTT. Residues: CASSAGQGSNQPQHF.

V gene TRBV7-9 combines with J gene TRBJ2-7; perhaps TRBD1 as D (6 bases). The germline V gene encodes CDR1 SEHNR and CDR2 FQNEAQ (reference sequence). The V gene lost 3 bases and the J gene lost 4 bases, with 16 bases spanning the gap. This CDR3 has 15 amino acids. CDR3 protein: CASSFKISGEYEQYF. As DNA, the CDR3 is TGTGCCAGCAGCTTTAAAATTTCAGGGGAATACGAGCAGTACTTC.

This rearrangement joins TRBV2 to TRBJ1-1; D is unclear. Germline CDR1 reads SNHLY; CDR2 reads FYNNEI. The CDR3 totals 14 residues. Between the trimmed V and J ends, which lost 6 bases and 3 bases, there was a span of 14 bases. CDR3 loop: CASRVRGRDTEAFF. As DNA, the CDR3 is TGTGCCAGCAGGGTTCGAGGGAGGGACACTGAAGCTTTCTTT. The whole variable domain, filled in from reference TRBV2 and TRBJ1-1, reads EPEVTQTPSHQVTQMGQEVILRCVPISNHLYFYWYRQILGQKVEFLVSFYNNEISEKSEIFDDQFSVERPDGSNFTLKIRSTKLEDSAMYFCASRVRGRDTEAFFGQGTRLTVV.

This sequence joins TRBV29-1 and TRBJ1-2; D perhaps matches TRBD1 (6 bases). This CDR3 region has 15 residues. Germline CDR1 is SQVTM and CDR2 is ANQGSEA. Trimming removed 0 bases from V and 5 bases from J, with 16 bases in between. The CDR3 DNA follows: TGCAGCGTTGAAGACAGGGGTGGCCCTAGGTATGGCTACACCTTC. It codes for CSVEDRGGPRYGYTF.

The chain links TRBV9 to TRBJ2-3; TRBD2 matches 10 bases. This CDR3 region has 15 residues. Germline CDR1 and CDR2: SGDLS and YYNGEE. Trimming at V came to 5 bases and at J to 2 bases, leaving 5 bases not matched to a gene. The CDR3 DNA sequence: TGTGCCAGCAGTTTAACTAGCGGGGCCACAGATACGCAGTATTTT. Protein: CASSLTSGATDTQYF.

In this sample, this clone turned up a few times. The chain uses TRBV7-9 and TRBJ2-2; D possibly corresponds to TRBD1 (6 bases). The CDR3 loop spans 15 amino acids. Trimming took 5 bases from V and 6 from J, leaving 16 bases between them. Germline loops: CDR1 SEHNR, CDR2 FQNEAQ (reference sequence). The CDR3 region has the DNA TGTGCCAGCAGCCCCCTACAGGGAGCGGCCGGGGAGCTGTTTTTT. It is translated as CASSPLQGAAGELFF.

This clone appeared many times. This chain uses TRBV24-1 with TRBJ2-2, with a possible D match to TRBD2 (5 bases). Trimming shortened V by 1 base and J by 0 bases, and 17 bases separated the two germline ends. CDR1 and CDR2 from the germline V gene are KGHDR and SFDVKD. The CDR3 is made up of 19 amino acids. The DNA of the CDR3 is TGTGCCACCAGTGATTTAGCGGCAGGTGGCCGGGCGAACACCGGGGAGCTGTTTTTT. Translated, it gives CATSDLAAGGRANTGELFF.